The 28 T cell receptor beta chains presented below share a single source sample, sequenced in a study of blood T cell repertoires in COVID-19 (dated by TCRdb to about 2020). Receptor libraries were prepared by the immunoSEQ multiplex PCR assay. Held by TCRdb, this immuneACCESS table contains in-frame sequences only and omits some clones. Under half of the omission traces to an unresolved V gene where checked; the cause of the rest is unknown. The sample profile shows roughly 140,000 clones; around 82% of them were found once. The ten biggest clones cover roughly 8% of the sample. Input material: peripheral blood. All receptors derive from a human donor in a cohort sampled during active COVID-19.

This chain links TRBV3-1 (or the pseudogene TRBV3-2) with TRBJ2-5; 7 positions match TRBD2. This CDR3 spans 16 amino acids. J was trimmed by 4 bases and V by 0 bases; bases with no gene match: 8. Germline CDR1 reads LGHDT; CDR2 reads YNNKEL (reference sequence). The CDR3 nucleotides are TGTGCCAGCAGCCAAGATTGGGGGGGTGGTCCAGAGACCCAGTACTTC. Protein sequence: CASSQDWGGGPETQYF.

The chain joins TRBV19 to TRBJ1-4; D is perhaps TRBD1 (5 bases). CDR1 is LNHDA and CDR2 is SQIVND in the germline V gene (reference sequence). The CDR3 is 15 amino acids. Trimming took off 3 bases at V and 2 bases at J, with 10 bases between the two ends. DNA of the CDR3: TGTGCCAGTAGTATTACGGGGGATACTAATGAAAAACTGTTTTTT. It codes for CASSITGDTNEKLFF.

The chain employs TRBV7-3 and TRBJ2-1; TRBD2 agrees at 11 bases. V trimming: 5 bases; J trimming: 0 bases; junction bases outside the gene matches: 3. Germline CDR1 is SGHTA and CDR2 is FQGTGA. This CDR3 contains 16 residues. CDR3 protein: CASSLLAGASYNEQFF. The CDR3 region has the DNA TGTGCCAGCAGCCTACTAGCGGGGGCCTCCTACAATGAGCAGTTCTTC. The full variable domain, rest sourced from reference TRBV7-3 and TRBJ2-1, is GAGVSQTPSNKVTEKGKYVELRCDPISGHTALYWYRQSLGQGPEFLIYFQGTGAADDSGLPNDRFFAVRPEGSVSTLKIQRTERGDSAVYLCASSLLAGASYNEQFFGPGTRLTVL.

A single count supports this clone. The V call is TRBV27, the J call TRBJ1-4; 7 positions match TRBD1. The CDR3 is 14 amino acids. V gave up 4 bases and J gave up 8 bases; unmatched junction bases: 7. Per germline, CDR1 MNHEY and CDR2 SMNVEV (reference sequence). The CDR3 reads CASSSSGQAEKLFF. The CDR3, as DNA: TGTGCCAGCAGTTCTTCCGGACAGGCCGAAAAACTGTTTTTT.

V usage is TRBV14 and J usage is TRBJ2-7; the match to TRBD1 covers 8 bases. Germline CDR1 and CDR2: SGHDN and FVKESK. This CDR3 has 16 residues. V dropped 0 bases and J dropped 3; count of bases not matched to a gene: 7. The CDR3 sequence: CASSQDLGTGIYEQYF. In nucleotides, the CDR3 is TGTGCCAGCAGCCAAGATCTCGGGACAGGTATCTACGAGCAGTACTTC.

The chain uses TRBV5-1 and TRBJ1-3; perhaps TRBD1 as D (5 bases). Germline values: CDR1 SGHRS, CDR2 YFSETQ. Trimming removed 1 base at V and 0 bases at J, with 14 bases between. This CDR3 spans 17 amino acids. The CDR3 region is CASSLLGEGSSGNTIYF. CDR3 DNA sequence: TGCGCCAGCAGCTTGTTGGGGGAGGGATCCTCTGGAAACACCATATATTTT.

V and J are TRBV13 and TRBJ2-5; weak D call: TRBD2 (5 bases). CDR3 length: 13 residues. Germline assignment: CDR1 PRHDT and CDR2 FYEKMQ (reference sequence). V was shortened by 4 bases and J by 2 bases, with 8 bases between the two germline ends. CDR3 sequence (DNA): TGTGCCAGCAGCTCCAGGAGGCAAGAGACCCAGTACTTC. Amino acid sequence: CASSSRRQETQYF.

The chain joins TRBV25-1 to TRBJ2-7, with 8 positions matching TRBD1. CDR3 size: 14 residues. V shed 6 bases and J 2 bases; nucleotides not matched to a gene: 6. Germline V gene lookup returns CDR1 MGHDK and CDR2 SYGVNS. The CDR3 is CASSDTGQAYEQYF. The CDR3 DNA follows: TGTGCCAGCAGCGACACGGGACAGGCCTACGAGCAGTACTTC.

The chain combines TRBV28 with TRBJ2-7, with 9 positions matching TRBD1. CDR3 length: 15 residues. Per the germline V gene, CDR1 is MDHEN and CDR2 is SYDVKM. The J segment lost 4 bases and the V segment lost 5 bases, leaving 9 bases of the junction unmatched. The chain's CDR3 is CASSLSGTGMYEQYF. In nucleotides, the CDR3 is TGTGCCAGCAGTCTATCCGGGACAGGGATGTACGAGCAGTACTTC.

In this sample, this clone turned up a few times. The CDR3 is CASSLRDTYEQYF. CDR3 DNA sequence: TGTGCCAGCAGTTTGAGGGATACCTACGAGCAGTACTTC. The chain combines TRBV12-3 or TRBV12-4 with TRBJ2-7; weak D call: TRBD2 (5 bases). This CDR3 contains 13 residues. Trimming took off 3 bases at V and 2 bases at J, with 8 bases between the two ends.

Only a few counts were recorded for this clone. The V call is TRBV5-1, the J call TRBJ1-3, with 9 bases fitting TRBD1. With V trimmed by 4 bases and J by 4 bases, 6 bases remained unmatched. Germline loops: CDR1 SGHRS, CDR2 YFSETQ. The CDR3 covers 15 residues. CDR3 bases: TGCGCCAGCAGCGAAGGACAGGGGCAAGGAAACACCATATATTTT. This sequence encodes CASSEGQGQGNTIYF.

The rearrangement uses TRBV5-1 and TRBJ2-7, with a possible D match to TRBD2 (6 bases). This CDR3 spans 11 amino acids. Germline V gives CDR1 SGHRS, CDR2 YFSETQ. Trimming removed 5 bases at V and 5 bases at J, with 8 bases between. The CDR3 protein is CASSGGNEQYF. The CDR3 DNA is TGCGCCAGCAGTGGGGGGAACGAGCAGTACTTC.

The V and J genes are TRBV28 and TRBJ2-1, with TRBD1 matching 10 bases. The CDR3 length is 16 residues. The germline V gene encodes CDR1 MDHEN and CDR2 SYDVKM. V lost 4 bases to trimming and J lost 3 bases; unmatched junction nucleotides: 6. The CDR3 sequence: CASSSTGDRGYNEQFF. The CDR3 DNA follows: TGTGCCAGCAGTTCAACCGGGGACAGGGGCTACAATGAGCAGTTCTTC.

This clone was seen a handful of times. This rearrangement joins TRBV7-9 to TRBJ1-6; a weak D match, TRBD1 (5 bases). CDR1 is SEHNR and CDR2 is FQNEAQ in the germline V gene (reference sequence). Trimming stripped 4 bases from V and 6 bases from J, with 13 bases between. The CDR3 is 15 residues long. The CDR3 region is CASSSQGIGNSPLHF. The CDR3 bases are TGTGCCAGCAGCTCGCAGGGCATCGGTAATTCACCCCTCCACTTT.

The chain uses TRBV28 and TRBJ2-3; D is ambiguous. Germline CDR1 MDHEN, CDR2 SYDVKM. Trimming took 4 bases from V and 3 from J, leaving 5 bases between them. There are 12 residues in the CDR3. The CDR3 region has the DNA TGTGCCAGCAGTTCCGGGACAGATACGCAGTATTTT. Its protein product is CASSSGTDTQYF.

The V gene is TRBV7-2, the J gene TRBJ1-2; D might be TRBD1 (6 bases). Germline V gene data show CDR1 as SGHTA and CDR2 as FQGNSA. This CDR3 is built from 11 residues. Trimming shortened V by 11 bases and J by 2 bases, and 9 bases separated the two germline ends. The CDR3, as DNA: TGTGCCTGGGGACAAAACTATGGCTACACCTTC. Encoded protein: CAWGQNYGYTF.

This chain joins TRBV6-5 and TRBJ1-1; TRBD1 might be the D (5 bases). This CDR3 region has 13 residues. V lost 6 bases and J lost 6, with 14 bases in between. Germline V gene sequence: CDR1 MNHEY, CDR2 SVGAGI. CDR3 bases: TGTGCCAGCAGCTGGAGACAGCTTGCTGAAGCTTTCTTT. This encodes CASSWRQLAEAFF.

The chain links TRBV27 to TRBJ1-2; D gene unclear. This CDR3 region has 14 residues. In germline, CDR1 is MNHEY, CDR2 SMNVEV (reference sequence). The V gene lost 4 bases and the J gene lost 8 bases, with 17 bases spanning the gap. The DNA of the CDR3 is TGTGCCAGCAGTTCCTACTCCAATTCGGGAGGCTACACCTTC. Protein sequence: CASSSYSNSGGYTF.

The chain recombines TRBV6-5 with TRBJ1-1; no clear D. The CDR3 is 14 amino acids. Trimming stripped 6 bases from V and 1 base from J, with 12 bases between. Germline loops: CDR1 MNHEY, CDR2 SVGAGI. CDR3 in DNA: TGTGCCAGCAGCACAACCGGGAAGAACACTGAAGCTTTCTTT. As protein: CASSTTGKNTEAFF.

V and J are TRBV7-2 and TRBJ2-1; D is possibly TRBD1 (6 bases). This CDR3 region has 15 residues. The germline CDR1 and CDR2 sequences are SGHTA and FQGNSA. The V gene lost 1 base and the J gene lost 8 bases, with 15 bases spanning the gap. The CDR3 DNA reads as TGTGCCAGCAGCTTAGGGGGGCGTACAATATATGAGCAGTTCTTC. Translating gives CASSLGGRTIYEQFF.

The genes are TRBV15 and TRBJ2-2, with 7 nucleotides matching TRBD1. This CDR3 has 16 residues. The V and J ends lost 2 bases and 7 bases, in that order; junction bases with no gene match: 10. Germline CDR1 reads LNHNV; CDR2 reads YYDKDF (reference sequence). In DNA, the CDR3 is TGTGCCACCAGCAGACCCGTGAAGGGGGCTATCGGGGAGCTGTTTTTT. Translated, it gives CATSRPVKGAIGELFF.

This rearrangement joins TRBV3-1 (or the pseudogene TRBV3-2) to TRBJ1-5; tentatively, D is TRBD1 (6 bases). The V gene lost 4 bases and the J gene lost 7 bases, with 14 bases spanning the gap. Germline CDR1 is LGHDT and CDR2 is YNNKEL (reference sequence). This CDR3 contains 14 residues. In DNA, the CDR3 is TGTGCCAGCAGCCCAAAACAGGGTCAACAGCCCCAGCATTTT. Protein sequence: CASSPKQGQQPQHF.

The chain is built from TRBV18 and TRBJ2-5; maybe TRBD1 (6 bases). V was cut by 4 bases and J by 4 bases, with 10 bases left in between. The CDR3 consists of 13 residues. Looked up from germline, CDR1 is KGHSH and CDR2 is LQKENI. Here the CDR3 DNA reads TGTGCCAGCTCACAAACAGGGTTAGAGACCCAGTACTTC. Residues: CASSQTGLETQYF. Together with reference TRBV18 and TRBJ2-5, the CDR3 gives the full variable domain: NAGVMQNPRHLVRRRGQEARLRCSPMKGHSHVYWYRQLPEEGLKFMVYLQKENIIDESGMPKERFSAEFPKEGPSILRIQQVVRGDSAAYFCASSQTGLETQYFGPGTRLLVL.

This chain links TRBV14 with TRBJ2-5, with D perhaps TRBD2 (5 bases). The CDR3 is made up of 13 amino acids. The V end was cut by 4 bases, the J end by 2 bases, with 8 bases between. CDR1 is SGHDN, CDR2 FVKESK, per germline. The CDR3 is CASSLDLQETQYF. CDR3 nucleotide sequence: TGTGCCAGCAGCCTGGACTTACAAGAGACCCAGTACTTC.

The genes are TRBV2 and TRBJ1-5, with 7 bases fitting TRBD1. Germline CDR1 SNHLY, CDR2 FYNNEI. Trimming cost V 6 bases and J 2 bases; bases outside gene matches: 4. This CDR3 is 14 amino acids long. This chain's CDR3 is CASRLGQGNQPQHF. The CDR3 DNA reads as TGTGCCAGCAGGCTCGGACAGGGCAATCAGCCCCAGCATTTT. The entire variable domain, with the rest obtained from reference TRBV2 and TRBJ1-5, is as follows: EPEVTQTPSHQVTQMGQEVILRCVPISNHLYFYWYRQILGQKVEFLVSFYNNEISEKSEIFDDQFSVERPDGSNFTLKIRSTKLEDSAMYFCASRLGQGNQPQHFGDGTRLSIL.

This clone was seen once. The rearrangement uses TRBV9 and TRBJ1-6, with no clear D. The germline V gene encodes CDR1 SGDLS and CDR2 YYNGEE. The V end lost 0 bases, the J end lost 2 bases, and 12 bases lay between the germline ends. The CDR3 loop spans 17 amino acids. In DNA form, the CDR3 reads TGTGCCAGCAGCGTAGGTGGTCAGGCCCCCTATAATTCACCCCTCCACTTT. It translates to CASSVGGQAPYNSPLHF.

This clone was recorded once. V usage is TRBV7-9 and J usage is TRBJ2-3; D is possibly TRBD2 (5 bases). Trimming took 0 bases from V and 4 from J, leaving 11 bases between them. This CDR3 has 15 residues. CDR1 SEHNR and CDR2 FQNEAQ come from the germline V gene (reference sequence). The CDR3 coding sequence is TGTGCCAGCAGCTTAGCGGACGGGAATGCAGATACGCAGTATTTT. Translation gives CASSLADGNADTQYF.

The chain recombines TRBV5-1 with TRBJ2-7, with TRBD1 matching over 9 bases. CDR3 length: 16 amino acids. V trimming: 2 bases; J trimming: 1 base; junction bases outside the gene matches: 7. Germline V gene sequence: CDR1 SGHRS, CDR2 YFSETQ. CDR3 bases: TGCGCCAGCAGCTTTAGTCCCGGACAGGGGTCCTACGAGCAGTACTTC. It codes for CASSFSPGQGSYEQYF.